One sample yielded the 10 T cell receptor beta chains listed below, sequenced in a study of cytomegalovirus exposure and HLA in healthy donors. PCR primers comprised 60 Vbeta and 13 Jbeta primers. The method was immunoSEQ multiplex PCR; TCRdb's version includes in-frame clones alone and lacks a portion of them. The repertoire has over 110,000 clones, roughly 80% of them found once; the top ten carry roughly 4.5%. Sequencing used PBMCs. Every receptor here comes from a man aged 35-49 years in good health and CMV-seronegative.

This clone occurred a few times. This chain links TRBV19 with TRBJ1-4; 8 bases map to TRBD1. The CDR3 is 17 residues long. Germline V gene data show CDR1 as LNHDA and CDR2 as SQIVND (reference sequence). The V gene end was trimmed by 6 bases and the J gene end by 8 bases; junction bases not matched to a gene: 17. CDR3: CASRTFDRGGSGEKLFF. DNA of the CDR3: TGTGCCAGTAGGACCTTCGACAGGGGAGGTTCCGGAGAAAAACTGTTTTTT.

The V and J genes are TRBV9 and TRBJ1-4, with TRBD1 identical over 9 bases. The germline CDR1 and CDR2 sequences are SGDLS and YYNGEE. The CDR3 extends over 14 amino acids. With V trimmed by 3 bases and J by 8 bases, 5 bases remained unmatched. This chain's CDR3 is CASSEQGADEKLFF. DNA for the CDR3: TGTGCCAGCAGCGAACAGGGGGCTGACGAAAAACTGTTTTTT.

The V and J genes are TRBV27 and TRBJ2-2; no clear D. Deletions cut 3 bases from V and 7 bases from J, with 9 bases between. From germline, CDR1 is MNHEY and CDR2 SMNVEV (reference sequence). CDR3 size: 13 residues. CDR3 nucleotide sequence: TGTGCCAGCAGTTTTAGGAGCGACGGGGAGCTGTTTTTT. Residues: CASSFRSDGELFF.

This rearrangement joins TRBV6-5 to TRBJ2-4; TRBD1 aligns across 8 bases. Germline assignment: CDR1 MNHEY and CDR2 SVGAGI. The trim removed 6 bases at V and 7 bases at J, leaving 11 bases unmatched. The CDR3 covers 15 residues. CDR3 sequence: CASRRRQGIYNIQYF. CDR3 bases: TGTGCCAGCAGACGCCGACAGGGGATCTATAACATTCAGTACTTC.

The chain carries TRBV5-6 and TRBJ1-5; 7 bases are a match to TRBD1. The junction had 13 bases not matched to a gene; V was cut back by 4 bases and J by 6 bases. Germline V gene sequence: CDR1 SGHDT, CDR2 YYEEEE. The CDR3 sequence is 16 residues long. The CDR3 DNA reads as TGTGCCAGCAGCAAGGAACAGGGGCAGTTAATTCAGCCCCAGCATTTT. Encoded protein: CASSKEQGQLIQPQHF.

There are a few counts of this clone. The chain recombines TRBV5-1 with TRBJ1-1; maybe TRBD1 (5 bases). Germline CDR1 and CDR2: SGHRS and YFSETQ. The V and J ends lost 6 bases and 11 bases respectively, with 14 bases between them. This CDR3 has 11 amino acids. The CDR3 DNA sequence: TGCGCCAGCAACGCACCAGGGCAGGCTTTCTTT. Translation gives CASNAPGQAFF.

V gene TRBV18 combines with J gene TRBJ2-7; perhaps TRBD2 as D (6 bases). Germline-derived CDR1 and CDR2 are KGHSH and LQKENI. The CDR3 has 14 residues. V was pared by 2 bases and J by 6 bases, with 14 bases between. CDR3 protein: CASSPTGSRSEQYF. In nucleotides, the CDR3 is TGTGCCAGCTCACCAACCGGGAGTCGTTCCGAGCAGTACTTC.

The V gene is TRBV7-9, the J gene TRBJ2-7, with 7 bases identical to TRBD2. There are 15 residues in the CDR3. The junction had 9 bases not matched to a gene; V was cut back by 5 bases and J by 2 bases. The V gene's germline CDR1 is SEHNR and CDR2 FQNEAQ (reference sequence). The CDR3 is CASSPSGGLTYEQYF. CDR3 in DNA: TGTGCCAGCAGCCCATCGGGGGGACTAACCTACGAGCAGTACTTC.

The chain uses TRBV6-1 and TRBJ1-4; the D is unclear. Trimming cost V 8 bases and J 3 bases, with 13 bases left between them. This CDR3 is built from 14 residues. Germline V gene lookup returns CDR1 MNHNS and CDR2 SASEGT. The CDR3 protein is CASLPGGSNEKLFF. The DNA of the CDR3 is TGTGCCAGCCTACCTGGAGGATCTAATGAAAAACTGTTTTTT.

The genes are TRBV12-2 and TRBJ1-5; TRBD1, the table's D call, was not compared with the DNA. TRBV12-2 is noted as a pseudogene. This CDR3 is 18 amino acids long. The CDR3 DNA is TGTGCAAGTCGCCCAGCGGAAGACAGGGGCTATAGCAATCAGCCCCAGCATTTT. It codes for CASRPAEDRGYSNQPQHF.